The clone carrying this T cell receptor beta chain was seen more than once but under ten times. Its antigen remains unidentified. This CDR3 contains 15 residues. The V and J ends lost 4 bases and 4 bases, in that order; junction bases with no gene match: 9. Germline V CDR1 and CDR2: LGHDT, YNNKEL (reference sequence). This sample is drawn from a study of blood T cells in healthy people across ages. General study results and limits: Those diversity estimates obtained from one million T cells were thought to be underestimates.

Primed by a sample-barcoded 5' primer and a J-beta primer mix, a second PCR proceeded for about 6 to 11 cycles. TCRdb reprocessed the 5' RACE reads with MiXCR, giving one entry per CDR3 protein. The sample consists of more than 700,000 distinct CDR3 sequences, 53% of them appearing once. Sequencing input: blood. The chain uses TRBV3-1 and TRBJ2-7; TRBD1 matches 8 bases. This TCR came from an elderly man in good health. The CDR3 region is CASSPGTGRGYEQYF. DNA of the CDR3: TGTGCCAGCAGCCCCGGGACAGGACGGGGGTACGAGCAGTACTTC.